The source of this T cell receptor beta chain is a study of blood T cell repertoires in COVID-19. As for the study in general: Samples taken during acute and convalescent COVID-19 were collected in the United States, Italy and Spain.

This table comes from immunoSEQ multiplex PCR, and its TCRdb copy is limited to in-frame clones, with some not included. The data contain over 15,000 clones, 85% to 90% of them singletons. The V and J ends lost 2 bases and 5 bases, in that order; junction bases with no gene match: 13. The V gene's germline CDR1 is KGHSH and CDR2 LQKENI. The length of the CDR3 is 17 residues. The source is a woman older than 75 with COVID-19, enrolled during active disease. The chain uses TRBV18 and TRBJ2-3; 7 bases line up with TRBD2. The sequenced material came from peripheral blood. The DNA of the CDR3 is TGTGCCAGCTCACCAATGTCTGGCGGGAGTTGGATAGATACGCAGTATTTT. Protein sequence: CASSPMSGGSWIDTQYF. Filled out from reference TRBV18 and TRBJ2-3, the complete variable domain reads NAGVMQNPRHLVRRRGQEARLRCSPMKGHSHVYWYRQLPEEGLKFMVYLQKENIIDESGMPKERFSAEFPKEGPSILRIQQVVRGDSAAYFCASSPMSGGSWIDTQYFGPGTRLTVL.